This paragraph reports one T cell receptor beta chain. Its matching antigen is unknown. Here immunoSEQ multiplex PCR was the method, and the copy in TCRdb shows in-frame clones only, minus some. The sample carries 100,000 to 150,000 clones, over 90% recorded once. This sample was included in a study of T cell responses to AZD1222 COVID-19 vaccine. Overall study results and limits: In a largely white British group with more females than males, clonal diversity was possibly underestimated. Per reports, nearly half of all spike-specific TCRs target regions that are unmutated in variants.

Between the trimmed V and J ends, which lost 1 base and 8 bases, there was a span of 5 bases. The CDR3 is 11 residues long. CDR1 and CDR2 from the germline V gene are LNHDA and SQIVND (reference sequence). The chain uses TRBV19 and TRBJ1-2; the D is unclear. The sequence came from an adult in good health. The starting material was peripheral blood, obtained on day 0 of AZD1222 vaccination. The DNA for the CDR3 is TGTGCCAGTAGTATAGCAGGCGGCTACACCTTC. Translated: CASSIAGGYTF.